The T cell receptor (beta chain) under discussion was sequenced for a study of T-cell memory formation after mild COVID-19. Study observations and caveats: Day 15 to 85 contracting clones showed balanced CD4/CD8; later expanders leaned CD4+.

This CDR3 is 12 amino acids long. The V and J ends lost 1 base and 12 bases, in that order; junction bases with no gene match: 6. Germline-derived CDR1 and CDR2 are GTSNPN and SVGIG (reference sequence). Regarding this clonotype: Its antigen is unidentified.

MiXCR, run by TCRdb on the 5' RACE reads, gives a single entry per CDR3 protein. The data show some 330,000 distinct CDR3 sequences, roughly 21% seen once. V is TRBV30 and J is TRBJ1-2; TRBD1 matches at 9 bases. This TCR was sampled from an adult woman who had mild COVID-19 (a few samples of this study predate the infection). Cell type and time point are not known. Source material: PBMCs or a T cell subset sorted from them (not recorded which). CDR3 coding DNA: TGTGCCTGGAGTGGGGGACAGGGTCATCACACCTTC. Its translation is CAWSGGQGHHTF.